The T cell receptor (beta chain) under discussion was sequenced for a study of control samples from healthy donors and cancer patients. Clones were read by immunoSEQ multiplex PCR, and TCRdb kept only the in-frame ones, dropping some. The data show 150,000 to 200,000 clones, approximately 90% seen once. There are 19 residues in the CDR3. Germline CDR1 is SGHTA and CDR2 is FQGTGA. Losses at the gene ends were 4 bases for V and 4 bases for J; bases not matched to a gene: 12. The TCR originated in a man aged 25-45 years in good health. Sequencing was carried out using blood. V usage is TRBV7-3 and J usage is TRBJ2-1; TRBD2 matches 14 bases. The CDR3 region has the DNA TGTGCCAGCAGCTCAGGACTAGCGGGGGGTGAATCTGGTTACAATGAGCAGTTCTTC. Its protein product is CASSSGLAGGESGYNEQFF.